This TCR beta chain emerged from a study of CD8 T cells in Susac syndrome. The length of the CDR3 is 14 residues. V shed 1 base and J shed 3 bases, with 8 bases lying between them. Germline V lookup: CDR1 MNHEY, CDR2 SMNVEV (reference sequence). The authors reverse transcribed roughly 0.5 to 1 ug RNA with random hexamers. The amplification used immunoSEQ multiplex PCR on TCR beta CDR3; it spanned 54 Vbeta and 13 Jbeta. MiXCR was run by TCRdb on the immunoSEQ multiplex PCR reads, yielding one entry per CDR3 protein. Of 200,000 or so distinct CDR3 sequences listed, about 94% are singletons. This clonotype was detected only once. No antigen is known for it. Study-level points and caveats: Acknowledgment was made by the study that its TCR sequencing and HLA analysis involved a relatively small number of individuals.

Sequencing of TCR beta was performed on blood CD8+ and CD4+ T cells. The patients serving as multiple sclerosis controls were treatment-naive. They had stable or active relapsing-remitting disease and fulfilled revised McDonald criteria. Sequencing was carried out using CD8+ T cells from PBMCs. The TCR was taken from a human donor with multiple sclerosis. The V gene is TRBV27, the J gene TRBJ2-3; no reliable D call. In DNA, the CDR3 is TGTGCCAGCAGTTTATGGACGGAGACAGATACGCAGTATTTT. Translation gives CASSLWTETDTQYF.